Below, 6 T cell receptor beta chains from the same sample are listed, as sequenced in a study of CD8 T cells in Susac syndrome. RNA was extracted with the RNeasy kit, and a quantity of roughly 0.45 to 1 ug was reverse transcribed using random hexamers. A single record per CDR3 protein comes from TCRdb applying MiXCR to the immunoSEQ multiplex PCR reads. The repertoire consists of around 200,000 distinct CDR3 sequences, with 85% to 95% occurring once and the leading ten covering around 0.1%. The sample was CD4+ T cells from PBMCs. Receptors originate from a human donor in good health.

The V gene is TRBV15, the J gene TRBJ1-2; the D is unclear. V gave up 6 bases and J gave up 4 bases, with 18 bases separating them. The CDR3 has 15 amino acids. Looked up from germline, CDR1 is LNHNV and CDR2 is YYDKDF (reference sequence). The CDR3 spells CATRGREDLAYGYTF. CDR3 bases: TGTGCCACCAGGGGAAGGGAGGATCTGGCCTATGGCTACACCTTC. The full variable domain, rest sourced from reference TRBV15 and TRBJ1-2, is DAMVIQNPRYQVTQFGKPVTLSCSQTLNHNVMYWYQQKSSQAPKLLFHYYDKDFNNEADTPDNFQSRRPNTSFCFLDIRSPGLGDTAMYLCATRGREDLAYGYTFGSGTRLTVV.

In DNA, the CDR3 is TGTGCCAGCAGCGCATCTGGGACGGTAAATCAGCCCCAGCATTTT. This gives the protein CASSASGTVNQPQHF. This chain connects TRBV5-4 to TRBJ1-5; D is possibly TRBD1 (5 bases). Germline loops: CDR1 SGHNT, CDR2 YYREEE (reference sequence). This CDR3 spans 15 amino acids. The V gene lost 4 bases and the J gene lost 4 bases, with 15 bases spanning the gap.

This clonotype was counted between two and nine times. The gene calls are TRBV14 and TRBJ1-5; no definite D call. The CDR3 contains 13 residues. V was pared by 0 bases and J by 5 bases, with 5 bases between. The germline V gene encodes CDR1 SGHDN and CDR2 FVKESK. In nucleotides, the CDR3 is TGTGCCAGCAGCCAAGAACGAGATCAGCCCCAGCATTTT. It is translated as CASSQERDQPQHF.

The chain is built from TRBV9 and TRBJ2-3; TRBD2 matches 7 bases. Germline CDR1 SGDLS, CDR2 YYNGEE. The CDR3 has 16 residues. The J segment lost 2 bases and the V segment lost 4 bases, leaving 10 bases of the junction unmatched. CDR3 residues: CASSPRGLAVTDTQYF. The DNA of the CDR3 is TGTGCCAGCAGCCCTAGAGGCCTAGCGGTCACAGATACGCAGTATTTT.

In nucleotides, the CDR3 is TGTGCTTCCGGGGAGAACGGGGCAGAGACCCAGTACTTC. This sequence encodes CASGENGAETQYF. The chain employs TRBV3-1 and TRBJ2-5; either TRBD1 or TRBD2 may supply D (5 bases each). The CDR3 is 13 amino acids. Germline CDR1 LGHDT, CDR2 YNNKEL (reference sequence).

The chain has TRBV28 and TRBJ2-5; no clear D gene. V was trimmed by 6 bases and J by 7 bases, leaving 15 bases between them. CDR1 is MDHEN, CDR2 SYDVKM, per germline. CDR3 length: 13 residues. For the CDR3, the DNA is TGTGCCAGCAGCCCCTCTCGGGTGGGGACCCAGTACTTC. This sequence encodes CASSPSRVGTQYF.